The rows below give T cell receptor beta chains drawn from one sample of a study of T cell responses to AZD1222 COVID-19 vaccine. TCRdb's copy holds only in-frame clones and misses some; the assay was immunoSEQ multiplex PCR. The table records about 70,000 clones, 83% of them present only once. The sequencing here drew on peripheral blood, taken 28 days after the second AZD1222 dose. The receptors derive from an adult who received the AZD1222 COVID-19 vaccine. Each CDR3 is given with its conserved first and last residue. Fields, in order: D gene, clone size, V gene, CDR3 protein. D genes are given only for firm matches. Expanded clones are given a class, and other clones once, few, many or no size at all.

d_call: TRBD1; clone_size: .; v_call: TRBV6-5; cdr3_aa: CASGIGTGGTDTQYF
d_call: .; clone_size: .; v_call: TRBV3-1/TRBV3-2; cdr3_aa: CASRPGPSTGELFF
d_call: .; clone_size: .; v_call: TRBV21-1; cdr3_aa: CASSKPLAGENTGELFF
d_call: .; clone_size: .; v_call: TRBV7-9; cdr3_aa: CASQWGAGNQPQHF
d_call: .; clone_size: .; v_call: TRBV30; cdr3_aa: CAWIGPNGPGETQYF
d_call: .; clone_size: .; v_call: TRBV10-3; cdr3_aa: CAISGTSLLDTQYF
d_call: .; clone_size: .; v_call: TRBV27; cdr3_aa: CASSLVSSWFSSSPLHF
d_call: .; clone_size: .; v_call: TRBV11-2; cdr3_aa: CASRPGGRGPNTGELFF
d_call: TRBD1; clone_size: .; v_call: TRBV6-4; cdr3_aa: CASSQSGTGRMDEQYF
d_call: TRBD1; clone_size: .; v_call: TRBV6-5; cdr3_aa: CASTHGQGGYEQYF
d_call: .; clone_size: .; v_call: TRBV14; cdr3_aa: CASSQGRNTEAFF
d_call: TRBD1; clone_size: .; v_call: TRBV5-1; cdr3_aa: CASSVGGAAFF
d_call: .; clone_size: .; v_call: TRBV6-5; cdr3_aa: CASSLLTGLEKLFF
d_call: .; clone_size: .; v_call: TRBV10-3; cdr3_aa: CAISTSGVAVNYGYTF
d_call: .; clone_size: .; v_call: TRBV5-1; cdr3_aa: CASSLDVGNSPLHF
d_call: TRBD1; clone_size: .; v_call: TRBV4-2; cdr3_aa: CASSGTGYSNQPQHF
d_call: .; clone_size: .; v_call: TRBV5-4; cdr3_aa: CASSLGAGDEQFF
d_call: TRBD1; clone_size: .; v_call: TRBV2; cdr3_aa: CASRDRGYGYTF
d_call: .; clone_size: .; v_call: TRBV15; cdr3_aa: CATSSTENTGELFF
d_call: .; clone_size: .; v_call: TRBV28; cdr3_aa: CASSTTANSNQPQHF
d_call: TRBD2; clone_size: once; v_call: TRBV18; cdr3_aa: CASSPLSGGAGTDTQYF
d_call: TRBD1; clone_size: .; v_call: TRBV5-1; cdr3_aa: CASSPTGQEFYEQYF
d_call: .; clone_size: .; v_call: TRBV20-1; cdr3_aa: CSAPGLGGYTF
d_call: .; clone_size: few; v_call: TRBV29-1; cdr3_aa: CSVETSGGEAFF